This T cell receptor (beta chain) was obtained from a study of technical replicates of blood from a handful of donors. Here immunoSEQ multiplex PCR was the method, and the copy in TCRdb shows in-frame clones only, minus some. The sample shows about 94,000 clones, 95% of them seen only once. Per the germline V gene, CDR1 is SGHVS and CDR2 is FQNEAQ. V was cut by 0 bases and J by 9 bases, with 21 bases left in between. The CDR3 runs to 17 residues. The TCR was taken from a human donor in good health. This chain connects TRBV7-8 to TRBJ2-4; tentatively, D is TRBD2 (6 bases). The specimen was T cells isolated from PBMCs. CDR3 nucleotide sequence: TGTGCCAGCAGCTTAGCCCGTGGAGGGCCCTCCTTAGGCATTCAGTACTTC. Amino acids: CASSLARGGPSLGIQYF.